One sample yielded the 27 T cell receptor beta chains listed below, sequenced in a study of blood T cell repertoires in COVID-19. Clones were sequenced by immunoSEQ multiplex PCR, and TCRdb holds only the in-frame ones, with some missing. The sample lists 150,000 to 200,000 clones; 89% were seen once. What was sequenced was PBMCs or T cells enriched from blood (not recorded which). These receptors all stem from a woman aged 18-35 years who had recovered from COVID-19.

The genes are TRBV5-6 and TRBJ2-5, with a tentative D call TRBD1 (5 bases). Germline CDR1 and CDR2: SGHDT and YYEEEE. CDR3 size: 13 residues. V lost 0 bases, J lost 2 bases, and 5 bases lay in between. CDR3 in amino acids: CASSLDRQETQYF. CDR3 sequence (DNA): TGTGCCAGCAGCTTGGACAGGCAAGAGACCCAGTACTTC.

The genes are TRBV19 and TRBJ2-2; no clear D. Per the germline V gene, CDR1 is LNHDA and CDR2 is SQIVND (reference sequence). CDR3 size: 14 residues. Trimming cost V 2 bases and J 0 bases, with 4 bases left between them. CDR3 residues: CASSILANTGELFF. In DNA, the CDR3 is TGTGCCAGTAGTATACTAGCGAACACCGGGGAGCTGTTTTTT.

The chain has TRBV28 and TRBJ2-7, with no clear D. CDR1 and CDR2 (germline): MDHEN, SYDVKM. This CDR3 has 15 residues. V lost 5 bases and J lost 6, with 20 bases in between. The DNA of the CDR3 is TGTGCCAGCAGTACGGCAGGCCGAAGATTGGGCGAGCAGTACTTC. Encoded protein: CASSTAGRRLGEQYF.

The rearrangement joins TRBV4-1 to TRBJ1-4; D is unresolved. V was shortened by 3 bases and J by 2 bases, with 10 bases between the two germline ends. This CDR3 has 15 amino acids. Germline CDR1 reads MGHRA; CDR2 reads YSYEKL. The CDR3 reads CASSHSTGTNEKLFF. CDR3 coding DNA: TGCGCCAGCAGCCACTCCACGGGGACTAATGAAAAACTGTTTTTT.

This chain connects TRBV3-1 (or the pseudogene TRBV3-2) to TRBJ2-3; possible D gene TRBD2, 6 bases. The ends were cut back, 1 base at V and 5 bases at J, with 10 bases in the middle. The germline V gene encodes CDR1 LGHDT and CDR2 YNNKEL (reference sequence). CDR3 length: 14 residues. The DNA for the CDR3 is TGTGCCAGCAGCCAAGCGGAGGGGCAAGATACGCAGTATTTT. Its protein is CASSQAEGQDTQYF.

This chain connects TRBV5-4 to TRBJ1-2; the match to TRBD1 covers 9 bases. The V gene's germline CDR1 is SGHNT and CDR2 YYREEE (reference sequence). Trimming at V came to 4 bases and at J to 6 bases, leaving 7 bases not matched to a gene. The length of the CDR3 is 14 residues. The CDR3 nucleotides are TGTGCCAGCAGCCGAACCACAGGGGGCGATGGCTACACCTTC. Protein: CASSRTTGGDGYTF.

The chain couples TRBV27 to TRBJ2-1; a weak D match, TRBD2 (6 bases). The CDR3 has 15 residues. Germline V CDR1 and CDR2: MNHEY, SMNVEV (reference sequence). V was pared by 6 bases and J by 0 bases, with 12 bases between. The CDR3 coding sequence is TGTGCCAGCAGCACTAGCAGACGCTCCTACAATGAGCAGTTCTTC. Residues: CASSTSRRSYNEQFF.

This chain links TRBV2 with TRBJ2-2, with D hard to call. The germline CDR1 and CDR2 sequences are SNHLY and FYNNEI. The CDR3 is 14 residues long. With 3 bases removed from V and 0 bases from J, the gap between germline ends came to 5 bases. Written as DNA, the CDR3 is TGTGCCAGCAGTGAGGGCACGAACACCGGGGAGCTGTTTTTT. Protein sequence: CASSEGTNTGELFF.

The chain is built from TRBV7-9 and TRBJ2-1; TRBD1 might be the D (6 bases). The CDR3 contains 13 residues. Trimming shortened V by 9 bases and J by 6 bases, and 15 bases separated the two germline ends. The germline CDR1 and CDR2 sequences are SEHNR and FQNEAQ (reference sequence). The CDR3 protein is CASPRDTPNEQFF. The CDR3 coding sequence is TGTGCCAGTCCCCGGGACACCCCCAATGAGCAGTTCTTC.

The rearrangement links TRBV11-2 to TRBJ1-6; D remains ambiguous. Trimming left V 4 bases short and J 11 bases short, with 27 bases between. Germline-derived CDR1 and CDR2 are SGHAT and FQNNGV. The CDR3 is made up of 18 amino acids. CDR3 protein: CASSSVPLRGSLGAPLHF. CDR3 bases: TGTGCCAGCAGCTCCGTGCCACTCCGCGGGAGCCTGGGTGCACCCCTCCACTTT. The complete variable domain, with remaining parts taken from reference TRBV11-2 and TRBJ1-6, reads EAGVAQSPRYKIIEKRQSVAFWCNPISGHATLYWYQQILGQGPKLLIQFQNNGVVDDSQLPKDRFSAERLKGVDSTLKIQPAKLEDSAVYLCASSSVPLRGSLGAPLHFGNGTRLTVT.

This chain connects TRBV28 to TRBJ2-1, with 13 bases matching TRBD2. J gave up 4 bases and V 4 bases, and 4 bases lay outside the gene matches. This CDR3 is built from 16 residues. Looked up from germline, CDR1 is MDHEN and CDR2 is SYDVKM. The CDR3 DNA sequence: TGTGCCAGCAGTTCCGGGACTAGCGGGACTTACAATGAGCAGTTCTTC. It is translated as CASSSGTSGTYNEQFF.

The chain is built from TRBV3-1 (or the pseudogene TRBV3-2) and TRBJ2-4, with TRBD1 identical over 9 bases. Losses at the gene ends were 6 bases for V and 2 bases for J; bases not matched to a gene: 5. The CDR3 is 15 amino acids. Germline values: CDR1 LGHDT, CDR2 YNNKEL (reference sequence). The CDR3 nucleotides read TGTGCCAGCAGTGAACAGGGGGCTCCCAAAAACATTCAGTACTTC. It encodes CASSEQGAPKNIQYF.

The chain couples TRBV4-2 to TRBJ2-5; 9 bases line up with TRBD2. The trim removed 8 bases at V and 2 bases at J, leaving 9 bases unmatched. This CDR3 is built from 15 residues. Germline values: CDR1 LGHNA, CDR2 YNFKEQ. The CDR3 is CASRSNSGGQETQYF. The CDR3 DNA is TGTGCCAGCCGTTCCAATAGCGGGGGACAAGAGACCCAGTACTTC.

The chain links TRBV6-5 to TRBJ1-3; D gene ambiguous. The V and J ends lost 8 bases and 3 bases respectively, with 14 bases between them. The CDR3 is made up of 14 amino acids. From germline, CDR1 is MNHEY and CDR2 SVGAGI. The CDR3 reads CASSGSARGNTIYF. CDR3 nucleotides: TGTGCCAGCTCCGGGAGCGCCCGTGGAAACACCATATATTTT.

The chain carries TRBV12-5 and TRBJ1-1; D is perhaps TRBD1 (5 bases). The CDR3 consists of 14 residues. V shed 1 base and J shed 4 bases, with 10 bases lying between them. Germline-derived CDR1 and CDR2 are LGHNT and FRNRAP. CDR3: CASGLGAGGTEAFF. The CDR3 DNA reads as TGTGCTAGTGGTTTGGGTGCGGGGGGCACTGAAGCTTTCTTT.

This chain uses TRBV3-1 (or the pseudogene TRBV3-2) with TRBJ2-5; maybe TRBD2 (5 bases). The CDR3 runs 13 residues. V gave up 6 bases and J gave up 2 bases, with 10 bases separating them. Germline V CDR1 and CDR2: LGHDT, YNNKEL (reference sequence). Here the CDR3 DNA reads TGTGCCAGCAGTTTCGGGGTGCAAGAGACCCAGTACTTC. Protein: CASSFGVQETQYF.

The gene calls are TRBV5-1 and TRBJ2-6; possible D gene TRBD1, 5 bases. Trimming took 0 bases from V and 0 from J, leaving 10 bases between them. CDR1 and CDR2 (germline): SGHRS, YFSETQ. This CDR3 is 17 amino acids long. For the CDR3, the DNA is TGCGCCAGCAGCTTGGCTACAGGATACTCTGGGGCCAACGTCCTGACTTTC. Translated: CASSLATGYSGANVLTF.

J is TRBJ2-3 and V is TRBV7-6, with TRBD2 matching over 8 bases. The ends lost 6 bases at V and 5 bases at J; junction bases unmatched: 10. The CDR3 sequence is 15 residues long. Germline V lookup: CDR1 SGHVS, CDR2 FNYEAQ. CDR3 sequence (DNA): TGTGCCAGCAGACAACTAGCGGCCCCCCAAGATACGCAGTATTTT. Its protein product is CASRQLAAPQDTQYF. Looking up the rest from reference TRBV7-6 and TRBJ2-3 gives the full variable domain: GAGVSQSPRYKVTKRGQDVALRCDPISGHVSLYWYRQALGQGPEFLTYFNYEAQQDKSGLPNDRFSAERPEGSISTLTIQRTEQRDSAMYRCASRQLAAPQDTQYFGPGTRLTVL.

The chain has TRBV28 and TRBJ2-3, with 7 bases that match TRBD2. With V trimmed by 8 bases and J by 2 bases, 7 bases remained unmatched. Germline V gene data show CDR1 as MDHEN and CDR2 as SYDVKM. This CDR3 is built from 14 residues. The DNA for the CDR3 is TGTGCCAGCGGAGGCGGGAGCCTCACAGATACGCAGTATTTT. Residues: CASGGGSLTDTQYF.

Only one count was recorded for this clone. The rearrangement links TRBV7-3 to TRBJ1-6; D might be TRBD1 (6 bases). Germline CDR1 SGHTA, CDR2 FQGTGA. The ends were cut back, 4 bases at V and 10 bases at J, with 14 bases in the middle. The CDR3 contains 14 residues. The CDR3 DNA is TGTGCCAGCAGCTCCGGAGGGGGGGGGTCACCCCTCCACTTT. As protein: CASSSGGGGSPLHF.

V gene TRBV18 combines with J gene TRBJ1-2, with 9 positions matching TRBD1. Trimming removed 3 bases from V and 3 bases from J; junction bases left unmatched: 2. Germline V gives CDR1 KGHSH, CDR2 LQKENI. CDR3 size: 14 residues. This chain's CDR3 is CASSPDRGDYGYTF. The CDR3 DNA reads TGTGCCAGCTCACCGGACAGGGGAGACTATGGCTACACCTTC. Full variable domain (missing parts from reference TRBV18 and TRBJ1-2): NAGVMQNPRHLVRRRGQEARLRCSPMKGHSHVYWYRQLPEEGLKFMVYLQKENIIDESGMPKERFSAEFPKEGPSILRIQQVVRGDSAAYFCASSPDRGDYGYTFGSGTRLTVV.

V gene TRBV4-1 combines with J gene TRBJ2-7; 7 nucleotides agree with TRBD1. Germline trimming cut 3 bases from V and 6 bases from J; bases unmatched to any gene: 17. Germline values: CDR1 MGHRA, CDR2 YSYEKL. The CDR3 extends over 17 amino acids. The CDR3 spells CASSHPAHRGFGSEQYF. The DNA of the CDR3 is TGCGCCAGCAGCCATCCCGCTCACAGGGGTTTCGGCAGCGAGCAGTACTTC.

By sample share, this clone is medium-sized. This rearrangement joins TRBV4-1 to TRBJ2-5; D may be TRBD2 (6 bases). CDR1 is MGHRA and CDR2 is YSYEKL in the germline V gene. Trimming removed 2 bases from V and 1 base from J, with 17 bases in between. The CDR3 consists of 17 residues. The chain's CDR3 is CASSQRAPGDSQETQYF. The CDR3 DNA follows: TGCGCCAGCAGCCAAAGAGCTCCGGGAGATAGCCAAGAGACCCAGTACTTC.

This chain links TRBV2 with TRBJ1-6; no clear D. With 5 bases removed from V and 1 base from J, the gap between germline ends came to 9 bases. Looked up from germline, CDR1 is SNHLY and CDR2 is FYNNEI. The length of the CDR3 is 15 residues. CDR3 sequence (DNA): TGTGCCAGCAGTCCCCCCGTTTCCTATAATTCACCCCTCCACTTT. Its translation: CASSPPVSYNSPLHF. The full variable domain, its missing parts supplied by reference TRBV2 and TRBJ1-6, is EPEVTQTPSHQVTQMGQEVILRCVPISNHLYFYWYRQILGQKVEFLVSFYNNEISEKSEIFDDQFSVERPDGSNFTLKIRSTKLEDSAMYFCASSPPVSYNSPLHFGNGTRLTVT.

This clone was seen just once. The V gene is TRBV7-9, the J gene TRBJ2-7, with 8 positions matching TRBD1. CDR1 and CDR2 (germline): SEHNR, FQNEAQ (reference sequence). J lost 4 bases, V lost 0 bases, and 5 bases had no gene match. CDR3 length: 15 residues. CDR3 region: CASSLARTGYYEQYF. In nucleotides, the CDR3 is TGTGCCAGCAGCTTAGCCAGGACAGGGTATTACGAGCAGTACTTC.

The V gene is TRBV11-2, the J gene TRBJ2-7; 7 bases fit TRBD2. The CDR3 spans 12 residues. In germline, CDR1 is SGHAT, CDR2 FQNNGV. The J segment lost 2 bases and the V segment lost 8 bases, leaving 3 bases of the junction unmatched. CDR3 protein: CASFGLAYEQYF. The CDR3 bases are TGTGCCAGCTTCGGACTAGCCTACGAGCAGTACTTC.

The CDR3 DNA follows: TGTGCCATCAGTGACTCACTAGCGGGAACCCCTATCGTCATGGATGAGCAGTTCTTC. It yields the protein CAISDSLAGTPIVMDEQFF. The V gene is TRBV10-3, the J gene TRBJ2-1, with 10 nucleotides matching TRBD2. In germline, CDR1 is ENHRY, CDR2 SYGVKD. V lost 3 bases and J lost 8; bases outside the gene matches: 19. The CDR3 is made up of 19 amino acids.